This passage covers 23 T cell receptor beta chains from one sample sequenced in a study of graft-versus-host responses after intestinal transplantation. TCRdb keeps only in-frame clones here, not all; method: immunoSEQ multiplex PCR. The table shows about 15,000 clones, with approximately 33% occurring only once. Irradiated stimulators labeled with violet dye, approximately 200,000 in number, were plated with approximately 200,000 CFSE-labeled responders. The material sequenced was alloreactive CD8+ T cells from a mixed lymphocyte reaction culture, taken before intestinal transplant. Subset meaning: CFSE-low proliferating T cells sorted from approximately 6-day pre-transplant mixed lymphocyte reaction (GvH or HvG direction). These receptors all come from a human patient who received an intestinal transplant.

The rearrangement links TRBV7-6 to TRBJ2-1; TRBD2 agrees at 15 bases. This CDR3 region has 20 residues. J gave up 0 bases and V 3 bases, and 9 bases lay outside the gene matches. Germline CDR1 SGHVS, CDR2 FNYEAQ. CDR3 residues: CASSFSTGTSGGPSYNEQFF. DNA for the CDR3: TGTGCCAGCAGCTTTTCGACCGGGACTAGCGGGGGGCCCTCCTACAATGAGCAGTTCTTC.

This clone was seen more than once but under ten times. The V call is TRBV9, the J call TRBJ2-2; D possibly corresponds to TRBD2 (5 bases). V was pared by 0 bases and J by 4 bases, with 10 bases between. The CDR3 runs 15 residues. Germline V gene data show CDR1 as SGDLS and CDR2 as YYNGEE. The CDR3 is CASSVGGSATGELFF. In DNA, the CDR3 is TGTGCCAGCAGCGTAGGAGGGTCGGCCACCGGGGAGCTGTTTTTT. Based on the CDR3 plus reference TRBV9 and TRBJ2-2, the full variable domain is DSGVTQTPKHLITATGQRVTLRCSPRSGDLSVYWYQQSLDQGLQFLIQYYNGEERAKGNILERFSAQQFPDLHSELNLSSLELGDSALYFCASSVGGSATGELFFGEGSRLTVL.

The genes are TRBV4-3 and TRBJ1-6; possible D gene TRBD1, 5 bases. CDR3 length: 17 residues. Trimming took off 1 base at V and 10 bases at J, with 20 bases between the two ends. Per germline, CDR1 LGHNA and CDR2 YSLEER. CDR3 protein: CASSQVPIQGVGSPLHF. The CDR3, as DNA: TGCGCCAGCAGCCAAGTTCCCATCCAGGGCGTAGGGTCACCCCTCCACTTT.

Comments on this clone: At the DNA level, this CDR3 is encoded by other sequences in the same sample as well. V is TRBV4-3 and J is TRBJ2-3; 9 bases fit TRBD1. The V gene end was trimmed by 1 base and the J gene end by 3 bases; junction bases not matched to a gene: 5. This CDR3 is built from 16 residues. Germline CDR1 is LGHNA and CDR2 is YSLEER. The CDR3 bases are TGCGCCAGCAGCCAAGGAACAGGGGGCGGGACAGATACGCAGTATTTT. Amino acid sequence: CASSQGTGGGTDTQYF.

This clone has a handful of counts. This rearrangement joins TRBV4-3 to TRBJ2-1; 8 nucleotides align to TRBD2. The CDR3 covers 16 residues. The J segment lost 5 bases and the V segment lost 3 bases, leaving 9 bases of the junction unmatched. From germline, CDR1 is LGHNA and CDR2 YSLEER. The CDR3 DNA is TGCGCCAGCAGCCAGAGTGTCCGGGGGGGGGACAATGAGCAGTTCTTC. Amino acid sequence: CASSQSVRGGDNEQFF.

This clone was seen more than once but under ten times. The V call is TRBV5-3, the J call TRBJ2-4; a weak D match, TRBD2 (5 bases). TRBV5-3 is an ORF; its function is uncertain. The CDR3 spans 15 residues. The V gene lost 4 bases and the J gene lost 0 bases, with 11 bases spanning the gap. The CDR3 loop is CARSPQRLAKNIQYF. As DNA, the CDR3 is TGTGCCAGAAGCCCCCAGCGGCTAGCCAAAAACATTCAGTACTTC.

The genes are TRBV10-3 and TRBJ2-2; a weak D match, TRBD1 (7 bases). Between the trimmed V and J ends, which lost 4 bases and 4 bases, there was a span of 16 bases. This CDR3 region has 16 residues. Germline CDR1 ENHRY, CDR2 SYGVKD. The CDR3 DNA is TGTGCCATCAGTGTCCATGACAGGGAGGTCACCGGGGAGCTGTTTTTT. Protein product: CAISVHDREVTGELFF.

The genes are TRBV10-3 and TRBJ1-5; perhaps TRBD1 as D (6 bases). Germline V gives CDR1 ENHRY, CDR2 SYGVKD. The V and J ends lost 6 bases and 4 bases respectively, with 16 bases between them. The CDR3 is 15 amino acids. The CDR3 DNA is TGTGCCATCAGAGAACAGGGCGGGGGGAATCAGCCCCAGCATTTT. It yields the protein CAIREQGGGNQPQHF.

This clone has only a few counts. CDR3 sequence reads: CASSLGRGNEKLFF. In DNA, the CDR3 is TGTGCCAGCAGCTTAGGCAGGGGAAACGAAAAACTGTTTTTT. The rearrangement joins TRBV7-9 to TRBJ1-4; D may be TRBD1 (6 bases). CDR3 length: 14 amino acids. In germline, CDR1 is SEHNR, CDR2 FQNEAQ (reference sequence). The V end was cut by 1 base, the J end by 8 bases, with 11 bases between.

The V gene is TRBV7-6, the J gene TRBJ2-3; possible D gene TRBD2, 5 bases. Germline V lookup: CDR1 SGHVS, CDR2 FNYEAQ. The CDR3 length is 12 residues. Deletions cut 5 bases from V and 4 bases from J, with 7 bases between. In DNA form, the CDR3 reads TGTGCCAGCAGCCCAGCGGCAGATACGCAGTATTTT. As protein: CASSPAADTQYF.

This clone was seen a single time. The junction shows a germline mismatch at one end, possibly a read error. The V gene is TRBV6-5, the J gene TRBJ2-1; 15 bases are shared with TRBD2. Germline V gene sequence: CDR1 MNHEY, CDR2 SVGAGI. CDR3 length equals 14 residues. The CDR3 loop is CASSHGLAGGVQLF. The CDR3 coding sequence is TGTGCCAGCAGCCACGGACTAGCGGGGGGGGTCCAGCTCTTC.

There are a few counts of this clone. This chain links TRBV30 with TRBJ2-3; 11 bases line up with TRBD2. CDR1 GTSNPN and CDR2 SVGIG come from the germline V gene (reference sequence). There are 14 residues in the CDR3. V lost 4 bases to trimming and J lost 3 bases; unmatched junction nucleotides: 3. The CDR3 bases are TGTGCCTGGACTAGCGGGGGGTGGACAGATACGCAGTATTTT. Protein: CAWTSGGWTDTQYF.

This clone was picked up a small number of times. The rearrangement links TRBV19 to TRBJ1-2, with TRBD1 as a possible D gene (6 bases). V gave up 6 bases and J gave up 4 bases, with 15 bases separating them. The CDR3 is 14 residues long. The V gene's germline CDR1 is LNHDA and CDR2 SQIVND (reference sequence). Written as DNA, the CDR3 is TGTGCCAGTAGCGCCTCGGACAGCTTCTATGGCTACACCTTC. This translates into CASSASDSFYGYTF. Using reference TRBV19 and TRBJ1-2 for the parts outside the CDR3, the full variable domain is DGGITQSPKYLFRKEGQNVTLSCEQNLNHDAMYWYRQDPGQGLRLIYYSQIVNDFQKGDIAEGYSVSREKKESFPLTVTSAQKNPTAFYLCASSASDSFYGYTFGSGTRLTVV.

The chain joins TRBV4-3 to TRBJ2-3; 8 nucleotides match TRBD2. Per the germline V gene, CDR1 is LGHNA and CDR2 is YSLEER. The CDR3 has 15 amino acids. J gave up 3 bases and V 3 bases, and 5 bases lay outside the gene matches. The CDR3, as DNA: TGCGCCAGCAGCCATACTAGCGGCAGTACAGATACGCAGTATTTT. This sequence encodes CASSHTSGSTDTQYF.

The CDR3 bases are TGCAGCGTCTCGGACAGGGCGACCTACGAGCAGTACTTC. Its protein is CSVSDRATYEQYF. The chain has TRBV29-1 and TRBJ2-7, with 8 nucleotides matching TRBD1. Germline CDR1 and CDR2: SQVTM and ANQGSEA. The CDR3 is 13 amino acids. J lost 2 bases, V lost 6 bases, and 6 bases had no gene match.

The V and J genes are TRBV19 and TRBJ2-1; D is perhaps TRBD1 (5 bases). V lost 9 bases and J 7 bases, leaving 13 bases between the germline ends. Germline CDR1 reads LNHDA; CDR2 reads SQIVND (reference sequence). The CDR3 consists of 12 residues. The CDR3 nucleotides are TGTGCCAGCCAACTGGCAGGGAATGAGCAGTTCTTC. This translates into CASQLAGNEQFF. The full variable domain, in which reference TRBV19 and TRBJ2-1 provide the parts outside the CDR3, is DGGITQSPKYLFRKEGQNVTLSCEQNLNHDAMYWYRQDPGQGLRLIYYSQIVNDFQKGDIAEGYSVSREKKESFPLTVTSAQKNPTAFYLCASQLAGNEQFFGPGTRLTVL.

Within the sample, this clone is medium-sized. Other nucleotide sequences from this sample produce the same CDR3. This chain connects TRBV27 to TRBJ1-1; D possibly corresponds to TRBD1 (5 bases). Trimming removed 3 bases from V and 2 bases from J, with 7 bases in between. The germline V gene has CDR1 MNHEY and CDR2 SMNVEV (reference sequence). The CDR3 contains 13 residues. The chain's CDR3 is CASSLGGNTEAFF. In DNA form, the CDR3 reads TGTGCCAGCAGTTTGGGGGGTAACACTGAAGCTTTCTTT.

The CDR3 spells CASSLGLGYEQYF. The CDR3 nucleotides are TGTGCCAGCAGCTTAGGGCTAGGCTACGAGCAGTACTTC. The chain links TRBV11-2 to TRBJ2-7, with D uncertain. The CDR3 is made up of 13 amino acids. V lost 1 base to trimming and J lost 3 bases, with 7 bases between them. CDR1 and CDR2 (germline): SGHAT, FQNNGV.

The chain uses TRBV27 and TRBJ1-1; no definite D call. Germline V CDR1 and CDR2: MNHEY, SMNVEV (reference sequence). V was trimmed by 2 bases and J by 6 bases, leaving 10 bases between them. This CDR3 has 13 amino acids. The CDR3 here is CASSLGRFSEAFF. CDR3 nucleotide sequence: TGTGCCAGCAGTTTAGGCAGGTTCTCTGAAGCTTTCTTT.

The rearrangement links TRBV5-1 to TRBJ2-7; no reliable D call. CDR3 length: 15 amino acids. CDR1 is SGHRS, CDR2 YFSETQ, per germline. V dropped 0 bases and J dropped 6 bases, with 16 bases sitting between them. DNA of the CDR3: TGCGCCAGCAGCTTGGCCGCCGGGTTACGGAGCGAGCAGTACTTC. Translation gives CASSLAAGLRSEQYF.

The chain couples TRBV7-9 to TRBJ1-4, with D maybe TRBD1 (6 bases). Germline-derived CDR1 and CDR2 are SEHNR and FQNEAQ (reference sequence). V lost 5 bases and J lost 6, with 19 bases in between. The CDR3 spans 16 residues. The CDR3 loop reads CASSAGTSRPDEKLFF. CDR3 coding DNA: TGTGCCAGCAGCGCCGGGACATCCCGTCCGGATGAAAAACTGTTTTTT.

The CDR3 loop reads CASSQEGLAGVWAQYF. CDR3 nucleotides: TGCGCCAGCAGCCAAGAGGGACTAGCGGGGGTGTGGGCGCAGTATTTT. V gene TRBV4-3 combines with J gene TRBJ2-3; TRBD2 matches 14 bases. This CDR3 has 16 residues. J was trimmed by 10 bases and V by 0 bases; bases with no gene match: 6. Germline CDR1 is LGHNA and CDR2 is YSLEER.

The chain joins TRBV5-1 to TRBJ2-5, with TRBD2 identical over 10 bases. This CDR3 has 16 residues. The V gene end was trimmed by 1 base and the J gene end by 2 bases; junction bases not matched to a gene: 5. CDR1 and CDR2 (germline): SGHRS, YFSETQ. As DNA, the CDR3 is TGCGCCAGCAGCTTGTTACTAGCGGGGTCACAAGAGACCCAGTACTTC. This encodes CASSLLLAGSQETQYF.